The entry below gives a single TCR beta chain sequence along with its context. Its specificity is unknown. Produced via immunoSEQ multiplex PCR; TCRdb's table is partial and in-frame only. The sample gives about 95,000 clones, about 85% of which show up once; less than 5% is in the top ten. These data are taken from a study of OX40 agonist ivuxolimab in advanced cancers. Study-level information: Patients were 82.7% male with ages about 20 to 79, mean about 65. Three patients got partial responses; one had hepatocellular carcinoma and two had cutaneous melanoma. The eligibility criteria allowed prior anti-PD-1, anti-PD-L1 or anti-CTLA-4 therapy, and approximately 40% had some. Study-wide findings and caveats: The authors also found low normalized T-cell clonal expansion in some nonresponders.

CDR3 length: 15 amino acids. Per germline, CDR1 SGDLS and CDR2 YYNGEE. V lost 4 bases to trimming and J lost 3 bases; unmatched junction nucleotides: 7. This chain joins TRBV9 and TRBJ1-1; TRBD1 agrees at 9 bases. Specimen: CD4+ or CD8+ T cells sorted from blood, collected in a trial of the OX40 agonist ivuxolimab. This clonotype was sampled from an adult with an advanced solid tumor such as melanoma, head and neck, liver or kidney cancer. This chain's CDR3 is CASSPGTGWDTEAFF. As DNA, the CDR3 is TGTGCCAGCAGCCCAGGGACAGGGTGGGACACTGAAGCTTTCTTT.